In its sample, the clone carrying this T cell receptor beta chain was seen a few times. Its antigen is currently unknown. Construction of TCR beta libraries relied on iRepertoire HTBI primers and on Arm-PCR targeting CDR3 regions. TCRdb ran MiXCR on the multiplex PCR reads and lists one entry per CDR3 protein. The table lists about 370,000 distinct CDR3 sequences, around a sixth of them singletons, with 22% in the top ten. V shed 3 bases and J shed 0 bases, with 9 bases lying between them. Per the germline V gene, CDR1 is SQVTM and CDR2 is ANQGSEA. The CDR3 loop spans 15 amino acids. The data are from a study of regulatory T cells in long-lasting Graves disease. Overall study findings and caveats: Patients with persistent Graves' had lower TCR diversity than newly diagnosed patients. When disease was persistent, TRBV28, TRBJ1-2 and TRBJ2-5 were the favored segments.

As for time point: newly diagnosed GD, antithyroid drugs for less than 3 months. Extracted RNA from PBMCs served as the source of the TCR library. The rearrangement uses TRBV29-1 and TRBJ2-6, with D perhaps TRBD2 (6 bases). The receptor was derived from a female donor with Graves disease. This sample comprised peripheral blood mononuclear cells (PBMCs), obtained at new diagnosis, from a patient treated with antithyroid drugs. The CDR3 is CSVDGGYSGANVLTF. CDR3 coding DNA: TGCAGCGTTGATGGGGGGTACTCTGGGGCCAACGTCCTGACTTTC. Combining the CDR3 with reference TRBV29-1 and TRBJ2-6 gives the whole variable domain SAVISQKPSRDICQRGTSLTIQCQVDSQVTMMFWYRQQPGQSLTLIATANQGSEATYESGFVIDKFPISRPNLTFSTLTVSNMSPEDSSIYLCSVDGGYSGANVLTFGAGSRLTVL.